The 16 T cell receptor beta chains presented below share a single source sample, sequenced in a study of OX40 agonist ivuxolimab in advanced cancers. Here immunoSEQ multiplex PCR was the method, and the copy in TCRdb shows in-frame clones only, minus some. The sample shows about 83,000 clones, roughly 80% of them seen only once. This material consisted of CD4+ or CD8+ T cells sorted from blood, taken in a trial of the OX40 agonist ivuxolimab. All receptors come from an adult with an advanced solid tumor such as melanoma, head and neck, liver or kidney cancer.

The V call is TRBV7-9, the J call TRBJ2-5; no clear D gene. CDR1 and CDR2 (germline): SEHNR, FQNEAQ (reference sequence). Trimming removed 2 bases from V and 5 bases from J, with 24 bases in between. The CDR3 runs to 18 residues. The CDR3 sequence: CASSLKPTWGWGLETQYF. DNA for the CDR3: TGTGCCAGCAGCTTAAAACCGACCTGGGGTTGGGGTCTGGAGACCCAGTACTTC.

CDR3 residues: CASSKGITVVF. The CDR3 nucleotides read TGTGCCAGCAGCAAAGGGATAACTGTAGTCTTT. The chain joins TRBV21-1 to TRBJ1-1. TRBV21-1 constitutes a pseudogene. This CDR3 is 11 amino acids long.

The chain couples TRBV28 to TRBJ2-2; 10 nucleotides match TRBD1. The trim removed 2 bases at V and 6 bases at J, leaving 3 bases unmatched. The CDR3 sequence is 15 residues long. Germline V gene lookup returns CDR1 MDHEN and CDR2 SYDVKM. For the CDR3, the DNA is TGTGCCAGCAGTTTACGGACAGGGGGGCCCGGGGAGCTGTTTTTT. This translates into CASSLRTGGPGELFF. The full variable domain, its missing parts supplied by reference TRBV28 and TRBJ2-2, is DVKVTQSSRYLVKRTGEKVFLECVQDMDHENMFWYRQDPGLGLRLIYFSYDVKMKEKGDIPEGYSVSREKKERFSLILESASTNQTSMYLCASSLRTGGPGELFFGEGSRLTVL.

This clone was counted only a few times. This rearrangement joins TRBV7-2 to TRBJ1-3; no firm D call. The V and J ends lost 1 base and 0 bases respectively, with 10 bases between them. The CDR3 totals 16 residues. The germline V gene encodes CDR1 SGHTA and CDR2 FQGNSA. CDR3 DNA: TGTGCCAGCAGCTTAGTAGCGGGGAACTCTGGAAACACCATATATTTT. It yields the protein CASSLVAGNSGNTIYF.

This chain joins TRBV6-1 and TRBJ1-4; the D gene is possibly TRBD1 (6 bases). This CDR3 is 13 amino acids long. V was pared by 11 bases and J by 8 bases, with 18 bases between. Germline V gene sequence: CDR1 MNHNS, CDR2 SASEGT. The CDR3 DNA follows: TGTGCCGGGATGGGGGCGCGGCACGAAAAACTGTTTTTT. It yields the protein CAGMGARHEKLFF.

V is TRBV5-4 and J is TRBJ2-7; 7 bases are a match to TRBD2. Germline CDR1 and CDR2: SGHNT and YYREEE (reference sequence). Trimming cost V 4 bases and J 0 bases; bases outside gene matches: 7. This CDR3 region has 15 residues. The DNA for the CDR3 is TGTGCCAGCAGCCCGCAACTAGCGAGCTCCTACGAGCAGTACTTC. This sequence encodes CASSPQLASSYEQYF.

The chain combines TRBV9 with TRBJ1-1; the match to TRBD1 covers 8 bases. The CDR3 extends over 15 amino acids. In germline, CDR1 is SGDLS, CDR2 YYNGEE. The junction had 6 bases not matched to a gene; V was cut back by 4 bases and J by 1 base. CDR3 amino acids: CASSPTGTGNTEAFF. CDR3 in DNA: TGTGCCAGCAGCCCCACCGGGACAGGGAACACTGAAGCTTTCTTT.

The chain combines TRBV15 with TRBJ1-2; D ambiguous. CDR1 is LNHNV, CDR2 YYDKDF, per germline (reference sequence). This CDR3 comprises 15 residues. Trimming removed 0 bases from V and 5 bases from J, with 13 bases in between. In DNA, the CDR3 is TGTGCCACCAGCAGAGATAGATCCCCCTTTTATGGCTACACCTTC. This translates into CATSRDRSPFYGYTF.

The chain joins TRBV18 to TRBJ2-3; D is possibly TRBD2 (5 bases). Germline V gene lookup returns CDR1 KGHSH and CDR2 LQKENI. V lost 1 base and J 2 bases, leaving 13 bases between the germline ends. The CDR3 is made up of 16 amino acids. In DNA form, the CDR3 reads TGTGCCAGCTCACCACTGGGCACGGACTCCACAGATACGCAGTATTTT. Protein sequence: CASSPLGTDSTDTQYF.

The rearrangement links TRBV30 to TRBJ1-5, with D possibly being TRBD1 (5 bases). V lost 3 bases to trimming and J lost 4 bases, with 10 bases between them. Germline values: CDR1 GTSNPN, CDR2 SVGIG (reference sequence). The CDR3 sequence is 13 residues long. CDR3 DNA: TGTGCCTGGAGCGCTTCAGGGAATCAGCCCCAGCATTTT. This translates into CAWSASGNQPQHF.

This clone was seen more than once but under ten times. The V and J genes are TRBV14 and TRBJ1-2, with a weak D call TRBD1 (5 bases). From germline, CDR1 is SGHDN and CDR2 FVKESK. This CDR3 has 14 amino acids. V shed 4 bases and J shed 4 bases, with 13 bases lying between them. CDR3 DNA sequence: TGTGCCAGCAGCCGGAGCAGAGGGGCCTATGGCTACACCTTC. Translating gives CASSRSRGAYGYTF.

The genes are TRBV6-4 and TRBJ2-1; 7 bases are shared with TRBD1. This CDR3 is built from 16 residues. Germline CDR1 MRHNA, CDR2 SNTAGT. Trimming took 5 bases from V and 2 from J; bases not matched to a gene: 9. CDR3 loop: CASSSDSQGAYNEQFF. The DNA for the CDR3 is TGTGCCAGCAGTTCGGACTCCCAGGGGGCCTACAATGAGCAGTTCTTC.

The rearrangement joins TRBV5-1 to TRBJ2-7; 7 nucleotides agree with TRBD1. Unmatched junction bases numbered 5, after V lost 4 bases and J lost 4 bases. This CDR3 comprises 13 residues. CDR1 is SGHRS, CDR2 YFSETQ, per germline. The CDR3 sequence is CASSQGEVYEQYF. The CDR3 DNA sequence: TGCGCCAGCAGCCAGGGGGAAGTTTACGAGCAGTACTTC.

The genes are TRBV5-6 and TRBJ2-7; TRBD2 matches at 11 bases. The CDR3 spans 14 residues. The trim removed 0 bases at V and 6 bases at J, leaving 2 bases unmatched. In germline, CDR1 is SGHDT, CDR2 YYEEEE. The CDR3 sequence is CASSLGTSGREQYF. In DNA, the CDR3 is TGTGCCAGCAGCTTGGGGACTAGCGGGCGCGAGCAGTACTTC.

The V call is TRBV7-2, the J call TRBJ2-3; D not certain. CDR3 length equals 13 residues. The germline gives CDR1 SGHTA, CDR2 FQGNSA. V was trimmed by 3 bases and J by 0 bases, leaving 4 bases between them. The CDR3 reads CASSFVSTDTQYF. In DNA form, the CDR3 reads TGTGCCAGCAGCTTTGTCAGCACAGATACGCAGTATTTT.

This chain connects TRBV19 to TRBJ2-2; tentatively, D is TRBD2 (6 bases). The CDR3 has 17 amino acids. The germline gives CDR1 LNHDA, CDR2 SQIVND (reference sequence). The V gene lost 7 bases and the J gene lost 4 bases, with 22 bases spanning the gap. The CDR3 loop reads CASTPTVSSGSTGELFF. In DNA, the CDR3 is TGTGCCAGTACCCCTACCGTGAGTAGCGGAAGCACCGGGGAGCTGTTTTTT.